Listed below are T cell receptor beta chains from one sample, sequenced in a study of cytomegalovirus exposure and HLA in healthy donors. Sequencing used immunoSEQ multiplex PCR; TCRdb keeps in-frame clones, though not all of them. The data hold some 150,000 clones, with 65% to 85% observed a single time. The sample consisted of PBMCs. The source is a woman aged 50 to 60 in good health and CMV-seropositive. The CDR3 runs from the conserved cysteine through the conserved F or W. D genes are given only for firm matches. The size field is filled for only some rows; it gives once, few, many or a size class.

clone_size j_call v_call d_call cdr3_aa cdr3_nt
. TRBJ1-2 TRBV4-1 TRBD1 CASSPTGGRGYTF TGCGCCAGCAGCCCAACAGGGGGCCGAGGCTACACCTTC
. TRBJ2-3 TRBV2 . CASSDIPLSTDTQYF TGTGCCAGCAGTGACATCCCACTTAGCACAGATACGCAGTATTTT
. TRBJ1-2 TRBV18 . CASSPGRLDYGYTF TGTGCCAGCTCACCAGGGAGGTTGGATTATGGCTACACCTTC
. TRBJ2-7 TRBV5-4 TRBD2 CASSLWGGTYEQYF TGTGCCAGCAGCTTGTGGGGGGGTACCTACGAGCAGTACTTC
. TRBJ2-3 TRBV6-4 . CASSEGAGTTDTQYF TGTGCCAGCAGTGAGGGGGCAGGAACCACAGATACGCAGTATTTT
. TRBJ2-7 TRBV18 . CASSPPNREQYF TGTGCCAGCTCACCTCCGAACAGGGAGCAGTACTTC
. TRBJ1-4 TRBV7-9 . CSSSYDSLPEKLFF TGTTCCAGCAGCTACGACAGTTTGCCGGAAAAACTGTTTTTT
. TRBJ2-1 TRBV5-1 TRBD1 CASSLDRGSYNEQFF TGCGCCAGCAGCCTGGACAGGGGCTCCTACAATGAGCAGTTCTTC
. TRBJ1-5 TRBV5-4 . CASSPDKNQPQHF TGTGCCAGCAGCCCAGACAAGAATCAGCCCCAGCATTTT
. TRBJ2-7 TRBV7-2 TRBD2 CASSLDPGTRGEQYF TGTGCCAGCAGCTTAGACCCCGGGACTAGGGGCGAGCAGTACTTC
. TRBJ2-7 TRBV28 . CASSPSGEDYEQYF TGTGCCAGCAGCCCCTCAGGGGAAGATTACGAGCAGTACTTC
. TRBJ1-2 TRBV15 TRBD1 CATSLPGTGGKGYTF TGTGCCACCAGCCTACCCGGGACAGGGGGAAAAGGCTACACCTTC
. TRBJ1-4 TRBV6-1 TRBD1 CASSRMTGMDEKLFF TGTGCCAGCAGCCGGATGACAGGGATGGATGAAAAACTGTTTTTT
once TRBJ1-1 TRBV18 . CASSPKSSNTEAFF TGTGCCAGCTCACCAAAGAGCTCGAACACTGAAGCTTTCTTT
. TRBJ2-1 TRBV6-5 . CASRTNTNEQFF TGTGCCAGCAGGACTAATACCAATGAGCAGTTCTTC
. TRBJ2-1 TRBV7-2 . CASREEHYNEQFF TGTGCCAGCAGGGAGGAACACTACAATGAGCAGTTCTTC
. TRBJ1-1 TRBV14 TRBD1 CASSQPGQGRATEAFF TGTGCCAGCAGCCAACCGGGACAGGGTCGGGCCACTGAAGCTTTCTTT
. TRBJ1-5 TRBV13 . CASSGRNQPQHF TGTGCCAGCAGCGGTCGGAATCAGCCCCAGCATTTT
. TRBJ2-1 TRBV19 TRBD2 CASSPTSGTTKQFF TGTGCCAGTAGTCCGACTAGCGGGACAACAAAGCAGTTCTTC
. TRBJ1-2 TRBV2 TRBD1 CASSEALQGQGADGYTF TGTGCCAGCAGTGAAGCGCTTCAGGGACAGGGGGCGGATGGCTACACCTTC
once TRBJ1-1 TRBV5-4 . CASSLGGQRNQAFF TGTGCCAGCAGCTTGGGGGGCCAACGAAACCAGGCTTTCTTT
. TRBJ1-2 TRBV4-3 . CASSQMAGTTPIYGYTF TGCGCCAGCAGCCAAATGGCCGGGACAACTCCTATCTATGGCTACACCTTC
. TRBJ2-3 TRBV13 . CASSLEPSAIEDTQYF TGTGCCAGCAGCTTAGAGCCTAGCGCGATTGAAGATACGCAGTATTTT
. TRBJ2-7 TRBV5-1 . CASRHGESSYEQYF TGCGCCAGCAGACATGGGGAGAGCTCCTACGAGCAGTACTTC
. TRBJ2-1 TRBV4-1 TRBD2 CASSQETSGINEQFF TGCGCCAGCAGCCAAGAGACTAGCGGAATCAATGAGCAGTTCTTC
. TRBJ2-1 TRBV18 TRBD1 CASSLRTGGLEYNEQFF TGTGCCAGCTCACTTCGGACAGGGGGCTTGGAGTACAATGAGCAGTTCTTC
. TRBJ2-6 TRBV7-2 . CASSLVSSGANVLTF TGTGCCAGCAGCTTAGTCTCCTCTGGGGCCAACGTCCTGACTTTC
. TRBJ2-1 TRBV7-2 . CASSLVSGGRPPNEQFF TGTGCCAGCAGCTTAGTTTCGGGGGGCCGTCCTCCGAATGAGCAGTTCTTC
. TRBJ1-1 TRBV19 . CASITLGSTEAFF TGTGCCAGTATCACTCTCGGGAGCACTGAAGCTTTCTTT
. TRBJ2-5 TRBV5-4 . CASSLNGAGAIETQYF TGTGCCAGCAGCTTGAATGGGGCGGGGGCCATAGAGACCCAGTACTTC
. TRBJ1-1 TRBV4-3 . CASSLTGETEAFF TGCGCCAGCAGCCTAACAGGAGAAACTGAAGCTTTCTTT
. TRBJ2-3 TRBV7-9 TRBD1 CASSFSVQGQTQYF TGTGCCAGCAGTTTTTCCGTACAGGGGCAAACGCAGTATTTT
. TRBJ1-4 TRBV5-3 TRBD1 CAVTQGANNEKLFF TGTGCCGTAACACAGGGGGCAAATAATGAAAAACTGTTTTTT
once TRBJ1-2 TRBV6-5 . CASSPSGAYGYTF TGTGCCAGCAGTCCGAGTGGGGCCTATGGCTACACCTTC
. TRBJ1-4 TRBV5-1 . CASSLAWGVGEKLFF TGCGCCAGCAGCTTGGCCTGGGGGGTTGGCGAAAAACTGTTTTTT
. TRBJ1-1 TRBV6-1 . CASIRGGGLNTEAFF TGTGCCAGCATCCGGGGGGGAGGGCTGAACACTGAAGCTTTCTTT
. TRBJ2-7 TRBV7-9 TRBD1 CASRPRGYEQYF TGTGCCAGCAGACCCAGGGGGTACGAGCAGTACTTC
few TRBJ2-2 TRBV4-3 TRBD2 CASSHLTSGRVTGELFF TGCGCCAGCAGCCATTTGACTAGCGGGAGGGTCACCGGGGAGCTGTTTTTT
. TRBJ1-4 TRBV11-2 . CASSLVGGTNEKLFF TGTGCCAGCAGCTTAGTCGGGGGTACTAATGAAAAACTGTTTTTT
. TRBJ2-7 TRBV5-1 . CASSSSYEQYF TGCGCCAGCAGCTCTAGCTACGAGCAGTACTTC
. TRBJ2-7 TRBV28 TRBD1 CASRSGTASYEQYF TGTGCCAGCAGGTCCGGGACAGCCTCCTACGAGCAGTACTTC
. TRBJ2-1 TRBV7-3 . CASSPSAGIDEQFF TGTGCCAGCAGCCCTAGCGCAGGGATCGATGAGCAGTTCTTC
once TRBJ2-7 TRBV7-9 TRBD2 CASSPPGGRGINEQYF TGTGCCAGCAGCCCCCCGGGCGGGAGGGGAATTAACGAGCAGTACTTC
. TRBJ1-3 TRBV27 . CASSLSWQGRPGNTIYF TGTGCCAGCAGTTTATCGTGGCAGGGAAGGCCTGGAAACACCATATATTTT
. TRBJ2-1 TRBV7-3 . CASSFLGGIHEQFF TGTGCCAGCAGTTTCTTAGGGGGTATCCATGAGCAGTTCTTC
. TRBJ2-1 TRBV28 . CASSFHYNEQFF TGTGCCAGCAGTTTTCACTACAATGAGCAGTTCTTC
. TRBJ2-2 TRBV14 . CASSQGPSTGELFF TGTGCCAGCAGCCAAGGTCCGTCCACCGGGGAGCTGTTTTTT
. TRBJ1-5 TRBV7-2 . CASSLGGDGQPQHF TGTGCCAGCAGCCTCGGGGGGGACGGGCAGCCCCAGCATTTT
. TRBJ1-2 TRBV6-5 . CASRRDGGYTF TGTGCCAGCAGGCGGGACGGAGGCTACACCTTC
few TRBJ1-1 TRBV18 . CASSPLERGAGNTEAFF TGTGCCAGCTCACCATTAGAACGCGGGGCAGGGAACACTGAAGCTTTCTTT
. TRBJ2-1 TRBV14 TRBD2 CASSQLLAGVNNEQFF TGTGCCAGCAGCCAACTGCTAGCGGGGGTAAACAATGAGCAGTTCTTC
. TRBJ1-5 TRBV19 . CASGRDNQPQHF TGTGCCAGTGGACGGGACAATCAGCCCCAGCATTTT
. TRBJ1-4 TRBV10-3 . CAISGQTNEKLFF TGTGCCATCAGTGGACAGACTAATGAAAAACTGTTTTTT
. TRBJ2-7 TRBV5-8 . CASSPTSLPYEQYF TGTGCCAGCAGCCCCACTAGCCTACCCTACGAGCAGTACTTC
. TRBJ1-6 TRBV5-6 . CASSLGRSNSPLHF TGTGCCAGCAGCTTGGGTAGGAGTAATTCACCCCTCCACTTT
. TRBJ2-3 TRBV5-4 TRBD2 CASSFWAGGPGDTQYF TGTGCCAGCAGCTTCTGGGCGGGGGGGCCTGGGGATACGCAGTATTTT
. TRBJ2-7 TRBV28 . CASSFPGAYEQYF TGTGCCAGCAGTTTCCCCGGGGCCTACGAGCAGTACTTC
. TRBJ1-2 TRBV10-3 TRBD1 CAIRDSTNYGCTF TGTGCCATCCGGGACAGTACTAACTATGGCTGCACCTTC
. TRBJ2-1 TRBV5-6 TRBD2 CASSPGGAGDNEQFF TGTGCCAGCAGCCCGGGGGGGGCGGGAGACAATGAGCAGTTCTTC
. TRBJ2-2 TRBV27 TRBD2 CASSYRGGTGELFF TGTGCCAGCAGTTACCGCGGGGGAACCGGGGAGCTGTTTTTT